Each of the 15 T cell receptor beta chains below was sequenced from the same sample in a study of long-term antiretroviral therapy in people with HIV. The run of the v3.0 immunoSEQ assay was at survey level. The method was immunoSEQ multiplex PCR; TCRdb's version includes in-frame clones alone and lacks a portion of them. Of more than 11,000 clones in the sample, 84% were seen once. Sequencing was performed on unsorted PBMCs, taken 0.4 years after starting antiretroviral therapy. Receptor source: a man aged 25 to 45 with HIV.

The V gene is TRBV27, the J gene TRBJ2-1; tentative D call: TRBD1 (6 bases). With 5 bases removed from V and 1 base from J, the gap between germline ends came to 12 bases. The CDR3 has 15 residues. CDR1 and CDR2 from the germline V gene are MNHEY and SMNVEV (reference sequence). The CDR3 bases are TGTGCCAGCAGTCTTACAGGGTTATCCTACAATGAGCAGTTCTTC. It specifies CASSLTGLSYNEQFF.

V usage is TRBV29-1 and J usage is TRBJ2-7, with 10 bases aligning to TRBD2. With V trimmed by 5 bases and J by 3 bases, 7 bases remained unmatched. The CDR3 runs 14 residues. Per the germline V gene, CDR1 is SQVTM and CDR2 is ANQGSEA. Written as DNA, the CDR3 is TGCAGCGTTCTACCCGTAGCGGGGGGCTACGAGCAGTACTTC. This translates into CSVLPVAGGYEQYF.

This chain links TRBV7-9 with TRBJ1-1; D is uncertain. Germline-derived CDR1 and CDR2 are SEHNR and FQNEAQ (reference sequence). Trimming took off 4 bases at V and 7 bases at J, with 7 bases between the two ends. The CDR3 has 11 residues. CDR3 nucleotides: TGTGCCAGCAGCTCCCATATTGAAGCTTTCTTT. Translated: CASSSHIEAFF.

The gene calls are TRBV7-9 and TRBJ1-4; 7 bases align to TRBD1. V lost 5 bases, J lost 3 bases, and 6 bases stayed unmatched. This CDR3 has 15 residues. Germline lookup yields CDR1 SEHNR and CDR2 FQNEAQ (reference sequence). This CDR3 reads CASSGTGTANEKLFF. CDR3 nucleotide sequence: TGTGCCAGCAGCGGTACCGGGACAGCTAATGAAAAACTGTTTTTT.

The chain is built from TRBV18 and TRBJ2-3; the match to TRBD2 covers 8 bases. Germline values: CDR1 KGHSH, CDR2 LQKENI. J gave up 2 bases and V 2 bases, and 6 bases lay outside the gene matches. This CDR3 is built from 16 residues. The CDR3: CASSPFTSGYTDTQYF. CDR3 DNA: TGTGCCAGCTCACCATTTACTAGCGGTTACACAGATACGCAGTATTTT.

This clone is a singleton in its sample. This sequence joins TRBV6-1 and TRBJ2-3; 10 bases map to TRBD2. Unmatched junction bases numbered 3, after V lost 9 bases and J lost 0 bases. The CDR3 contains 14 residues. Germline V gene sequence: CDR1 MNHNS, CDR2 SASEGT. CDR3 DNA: TGTGCCAGTGAGCGGGGGGGAAGCACAGATACGCAGTATTTT. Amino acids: CASERGGSTDTQYF.

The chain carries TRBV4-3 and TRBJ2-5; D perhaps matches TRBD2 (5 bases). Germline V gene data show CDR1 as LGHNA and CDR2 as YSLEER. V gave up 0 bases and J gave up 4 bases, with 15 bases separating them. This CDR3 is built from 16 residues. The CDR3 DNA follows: TGCGCCAGCAGCCAAGATACGTGGGAGTACGGAGAGACCCAGTACTTC. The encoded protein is CASSQDTWEYGETQYF.

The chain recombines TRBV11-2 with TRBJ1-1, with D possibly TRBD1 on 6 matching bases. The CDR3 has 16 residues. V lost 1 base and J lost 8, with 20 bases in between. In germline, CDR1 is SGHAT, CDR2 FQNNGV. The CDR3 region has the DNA TGTGCCAGCAGCTTAGTCACCGGGAGGGGGACAATAGAAGCTTTCTTT. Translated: CASSLVTGRGTIEAFF.

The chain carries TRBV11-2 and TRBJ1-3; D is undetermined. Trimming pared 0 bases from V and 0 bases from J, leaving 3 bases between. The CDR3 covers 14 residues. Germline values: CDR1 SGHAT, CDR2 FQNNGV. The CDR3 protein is CASSLDSSGNTIYF. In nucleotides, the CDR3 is TGTGCCAGCAGCTTAGACAGCTCTGGAAACACCATATATTTT.

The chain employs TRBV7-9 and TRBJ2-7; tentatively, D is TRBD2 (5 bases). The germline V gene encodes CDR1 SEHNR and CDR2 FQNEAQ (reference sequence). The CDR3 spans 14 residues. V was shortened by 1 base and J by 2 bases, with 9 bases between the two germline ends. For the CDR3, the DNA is TGTGCCAGCAGCTTAGGGCTGGAGGCCTACGAGCAGTACTTC. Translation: CASSLGLEAYEQYF.

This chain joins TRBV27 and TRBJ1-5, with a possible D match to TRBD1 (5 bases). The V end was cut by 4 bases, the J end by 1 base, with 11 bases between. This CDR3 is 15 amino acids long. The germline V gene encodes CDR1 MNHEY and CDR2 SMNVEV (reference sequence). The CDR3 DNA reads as TGTGCCAGCAGTTATGGGGGGTTAAGCAATCAGCCCCAGCATTTT. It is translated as CASSYGGLSNQPQHF.

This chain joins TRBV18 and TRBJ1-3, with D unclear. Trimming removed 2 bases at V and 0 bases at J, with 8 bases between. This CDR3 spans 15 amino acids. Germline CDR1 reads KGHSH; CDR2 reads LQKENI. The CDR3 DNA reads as TGTGCCAGCTCACCAAATTCCTACTCTGGAAACACCATATATTTT. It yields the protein CASSPNSYSGNTIYF.

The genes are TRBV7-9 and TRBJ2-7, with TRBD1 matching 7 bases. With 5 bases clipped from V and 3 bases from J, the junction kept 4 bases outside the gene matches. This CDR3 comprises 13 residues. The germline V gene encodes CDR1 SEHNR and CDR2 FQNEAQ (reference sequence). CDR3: CASSGGQDYEQYF. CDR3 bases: TGTGCCAGCAGCGGTGGACAGGACTACGAGCAGTACTTC.

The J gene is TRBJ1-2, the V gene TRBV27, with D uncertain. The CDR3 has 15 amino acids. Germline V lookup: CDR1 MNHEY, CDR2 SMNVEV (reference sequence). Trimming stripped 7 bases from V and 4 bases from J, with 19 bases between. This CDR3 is CASNPGLGSSYGYTF. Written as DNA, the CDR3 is TGTGCCAGCAACCCCGGTTTGGGGTCGAGCTATGGCTACACCTTC.

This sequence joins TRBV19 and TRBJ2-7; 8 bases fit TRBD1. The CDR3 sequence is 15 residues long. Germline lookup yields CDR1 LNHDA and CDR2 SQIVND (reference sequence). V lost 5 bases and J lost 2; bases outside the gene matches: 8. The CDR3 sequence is CASSADRVSAYEQYF. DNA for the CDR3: TGTGCCAGTAGTGCGGACAGGGTGAGCGCCTACGAGCAGTACTTC.